These 4 T cell receptor beta chains share one sample of origin, sequenced in a study of T cell repertoires in ileal Crohn's disease (dated by TCRdb to about 2019). Library generation was performed with the immunoSEQ multiplex PCR assay. Drawn from immuneACCESS, this table holds only the in-frame rearrangements with V and J called that TCRdb kept. Clones are partly lost; checked studies trace under half to an unresolved V gene and leave the rest unexplained. The table for this sample lists 4,000 to 6,000 clones; around four fifths of them were counted only once. The top ten clones comprise 9.5% to 15% of the sample. The sequencing input was ileal tissue. The receptor source for this set is an adult with Crohn's disease.

The chain uses TRBV7-9 and TRBJ1-1; D unclear. Trimming took 5 bases from V and 4 from J, leaving 11 bases between them. This CDR3 has 13 amino acids. In germline, CDR1 is SEHNR, CDR2 FQNEAQ (reference sequence). This CDR3 reads CASSGFGGTEAFF. DNA for the CDR3: TGTGCCAGCAGCGGGTTTGGAGGCACTGAAGCTTTCTTT.

The chain uses TRBV27 and TRBJ1-2, with 7 nucleotides matching TRBD1. With 5 bases clipped from V and 3 bases from J, the junction kept 9 bases outside the gene matches. The CDR3 runs 15 residues. Germline lookup yields CDR1 MNHEY and CDR2 SMNVEV (reference sequence). CDR3 in DNA: TGTGCCAGCAGTCGGACAGGACGAATTGACTATGGCTACACCTTC. Translated: CASSRTGRIDYGYTF.

J is TRBJ1-1 and V is TRBV5-1; D is perhaps TRBD1 (5 bases). V gave up 0 bases and J gave up 4 bases, with 10 bases separating them. Germline CDR1 SGHRS, CDR2 YFSETQ. The CDR3 length is 14 residues. The CDR3 reads CASSLAQGGTEAFF. The CDR3 region has the DNA TGCGCCAGCAGCTTGGCGCAGGGAGGCACTGAAGCTTTCTTT. The full variable domain, in which reference TRBV5-1 and TRBJ1-1 provide the parts outside the CDR3, is KAGVTQTPRYLIKTRGQQVTLSCSPISGHRSVSWYQQTPGQGLQFLFEYFSETQRNKGNFPGRFSGRQFSNSRSEMNVSTLELGDSALYLCASSLAQGGTEAFFGQGTRLTVV.

The chain uses TRBV27 and TRBJ1-1; tentatively, D is TRBD1 (6 bases). Germline V gene data show CDR1 as MNHEY and CDR2 as SMNVEV (reference sequence). This CDR3 contains 15 residues. The ends were cut back, 4 bases at V and 4 bases at J, with 16 bases in the middle. The CDR3 nucleotides are TGTGCCAGCAGTTCAGTCTTCAGGGGAACCACTGAAGCTTTCTTT. This translates into CASSSVFRGTTEAFF.